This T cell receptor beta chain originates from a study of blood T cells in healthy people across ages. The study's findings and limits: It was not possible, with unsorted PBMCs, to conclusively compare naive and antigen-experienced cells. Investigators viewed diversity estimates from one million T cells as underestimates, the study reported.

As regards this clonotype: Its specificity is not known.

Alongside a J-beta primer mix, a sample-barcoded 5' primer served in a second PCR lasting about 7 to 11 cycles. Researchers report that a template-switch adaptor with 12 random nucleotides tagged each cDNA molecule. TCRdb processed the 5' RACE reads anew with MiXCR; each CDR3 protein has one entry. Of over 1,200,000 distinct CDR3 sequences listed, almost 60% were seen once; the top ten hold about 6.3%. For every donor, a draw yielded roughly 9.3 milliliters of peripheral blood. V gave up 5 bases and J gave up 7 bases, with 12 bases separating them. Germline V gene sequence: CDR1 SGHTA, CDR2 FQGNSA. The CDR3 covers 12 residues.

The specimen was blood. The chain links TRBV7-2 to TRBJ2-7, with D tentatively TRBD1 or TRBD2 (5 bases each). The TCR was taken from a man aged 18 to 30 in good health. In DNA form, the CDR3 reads TGTGCCAGCAGCCCCCGGGACGGAGAGCAGTACTTC. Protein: CASSPRDGEQYF.